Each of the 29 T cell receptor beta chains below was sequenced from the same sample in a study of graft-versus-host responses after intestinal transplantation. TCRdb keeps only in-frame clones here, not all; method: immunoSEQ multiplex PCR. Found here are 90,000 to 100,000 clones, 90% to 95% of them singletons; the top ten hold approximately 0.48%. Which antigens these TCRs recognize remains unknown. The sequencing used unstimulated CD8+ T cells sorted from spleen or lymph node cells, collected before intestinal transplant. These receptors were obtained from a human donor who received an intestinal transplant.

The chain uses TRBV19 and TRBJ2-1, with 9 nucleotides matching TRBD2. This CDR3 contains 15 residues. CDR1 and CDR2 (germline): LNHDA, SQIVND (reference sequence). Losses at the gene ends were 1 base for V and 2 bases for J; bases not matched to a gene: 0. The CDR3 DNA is TGTGCCAGTAGTATAGCTAGCGGGACCTACAATGAGCAGTTCTTC. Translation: CASSIASGTYNEQFF.

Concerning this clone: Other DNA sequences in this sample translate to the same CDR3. CDR3 nucleotide sequence: TGCGCCAGCAGCCCATGGGGACAGGGATTATCCTACGAGCAGTACTTC. This translates into CASSPWGQGLSYEQYF. The chain has TRBV5-1 and TRBJ2-7; TRBD1 matches 9 bases. Germline CDR1 SGHRS, CDR2 YFSETQ. V dropped 4 bases and J dropped 1; count of bases not matched to a gene: 9. The CDR3 has 16 amino acids. The full variable domain, rest sourced from reference TRBV5-1 and TRBJ2-7, is KAGVTQTPRYLIKTRGQQVTLSCSPISGHRSVSWYQQTPGQGLQFLFEYFSETQRNKGNFPGRFSGRQFSNSRSEMNVSTLELGDSALYLCASSPWGQGLSYEQYFGPGTRLTVT.

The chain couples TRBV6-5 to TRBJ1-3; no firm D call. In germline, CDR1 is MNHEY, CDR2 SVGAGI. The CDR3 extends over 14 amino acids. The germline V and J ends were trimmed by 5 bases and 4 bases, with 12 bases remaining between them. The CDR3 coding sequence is TGTGCCAGCAGTCGCGGTCGTCGGGGAAACACCATATATTTT. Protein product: CASSRGRRGNTIYF.

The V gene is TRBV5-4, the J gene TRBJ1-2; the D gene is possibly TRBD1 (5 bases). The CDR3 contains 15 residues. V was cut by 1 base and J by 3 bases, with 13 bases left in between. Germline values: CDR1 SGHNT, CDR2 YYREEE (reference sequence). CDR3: CASSLPGAEHYGYTF. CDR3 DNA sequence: TGTGCCAGCAGCTTGCCTGGGGCGGAGCACTATGGCTACACCTTC.

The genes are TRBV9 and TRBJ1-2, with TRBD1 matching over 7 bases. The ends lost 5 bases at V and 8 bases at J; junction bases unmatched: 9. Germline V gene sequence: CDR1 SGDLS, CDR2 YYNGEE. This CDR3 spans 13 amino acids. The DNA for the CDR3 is TGTGCCAGCAGTCCAGAGTACAGGGGCGGCTACACCTTC. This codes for CASSPEYRGGYTF.

The CDR3 loop is CASSFIRGSGELFF. CDR3 sequence (DNA): TGTGCCAGCAGTTTTATAAGGGGCTCCGGGGAGCTGTTTTTT. The chain uses TRBV28 and TRBJ2-2, with a weak D call TRBD1 (5 bases). V was trimmed by 3 bases and J by 6 bases, leaving 11 bases between them. Germline V gene lookup returns CDR1 MDHEN and CDR2 SYDVKM. The CDR3 loop spans 14 amino acids.

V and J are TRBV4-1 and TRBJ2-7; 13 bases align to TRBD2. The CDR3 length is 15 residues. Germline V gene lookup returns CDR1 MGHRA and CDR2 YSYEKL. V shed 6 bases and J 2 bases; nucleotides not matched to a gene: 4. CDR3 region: CASRRGLAGAYEQYF. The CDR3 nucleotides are TGCGCCAGCAGACGCGGACTAGCGGGGGCCTACGAGCAGTACTTC.

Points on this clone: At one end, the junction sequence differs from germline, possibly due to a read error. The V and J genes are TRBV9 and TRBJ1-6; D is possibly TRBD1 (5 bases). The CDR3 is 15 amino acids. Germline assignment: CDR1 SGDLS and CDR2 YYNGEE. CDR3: CASSVEGQGWSPPHF. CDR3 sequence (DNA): TGTGCCAGCAGCGTAGAAGGTCAGGGCTGGTCACCCCCCCACTTT. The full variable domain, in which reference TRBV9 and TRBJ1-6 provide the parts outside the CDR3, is DSGVTQTPKHLITATGQRVTLRCSPRSGDLSVYWYQQSLDQGLQFLIQYYNGEERAKGNILERFSAQQFPDLHSELNLSSLELGDSALYFCASSVEGQGWSPPHFGNGTRLTVT.

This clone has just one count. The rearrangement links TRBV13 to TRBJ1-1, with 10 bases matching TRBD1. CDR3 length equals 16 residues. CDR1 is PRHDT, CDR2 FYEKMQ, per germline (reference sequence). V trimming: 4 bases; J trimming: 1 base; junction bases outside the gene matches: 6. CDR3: CASSSARTGGNTEAFF. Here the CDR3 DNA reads TGTGCCAGCAGCTCCGCCCGGACAGGGGGGAACACTGAAGCTTTCTTT.

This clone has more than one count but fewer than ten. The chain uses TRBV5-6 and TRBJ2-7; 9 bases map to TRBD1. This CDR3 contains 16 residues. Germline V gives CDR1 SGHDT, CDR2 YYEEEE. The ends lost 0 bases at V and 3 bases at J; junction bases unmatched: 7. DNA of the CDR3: TGTGCCAGCAGCTTGGGAGCGGGACAGGGACGCTACGAGCAGTACTTC. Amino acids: CASSLGAGQGRYEQYF.

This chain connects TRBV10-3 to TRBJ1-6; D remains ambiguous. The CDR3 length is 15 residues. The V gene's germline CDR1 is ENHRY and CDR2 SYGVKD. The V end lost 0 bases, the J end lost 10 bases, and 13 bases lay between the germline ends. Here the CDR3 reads CAISESRYKISPLHF. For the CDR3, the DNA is TGTGCCATCAGTGAGTCGCGTTATAAAATATCACCCCTCCACTTT.

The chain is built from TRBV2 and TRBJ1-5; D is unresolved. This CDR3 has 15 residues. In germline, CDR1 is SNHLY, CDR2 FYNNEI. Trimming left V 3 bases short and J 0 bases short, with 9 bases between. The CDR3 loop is CASSEAGISNQPQHF. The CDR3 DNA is TGTGCCAGCAGTGAGGCGGGTATTAGCAATCAGCCCCAGCATTTT.

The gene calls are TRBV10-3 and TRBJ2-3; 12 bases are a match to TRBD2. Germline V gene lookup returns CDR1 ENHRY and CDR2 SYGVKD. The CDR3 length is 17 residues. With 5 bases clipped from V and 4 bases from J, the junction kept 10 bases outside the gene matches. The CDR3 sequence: CAISTASGGADADTQYF. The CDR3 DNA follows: TGTGCCATCAGTACCGCTAGCGGGGGGGCCGACGCAGATACGCAGTATTTT.

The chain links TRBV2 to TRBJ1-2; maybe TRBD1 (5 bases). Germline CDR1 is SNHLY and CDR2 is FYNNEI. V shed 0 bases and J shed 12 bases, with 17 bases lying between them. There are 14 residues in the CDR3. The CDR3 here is CASSEALRGGEDTF. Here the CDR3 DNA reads TGTGCCAGCAGTGAAGCCTTGAGGGGAGGGGAAGACACCTTC.

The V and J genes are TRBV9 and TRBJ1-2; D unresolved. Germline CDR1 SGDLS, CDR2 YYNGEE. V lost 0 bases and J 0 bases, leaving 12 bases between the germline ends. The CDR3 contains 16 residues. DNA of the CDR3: TGTGCCAGCAGCGTAGCTTTGGCAGGTGCTAACTATGGCTACACCTTC. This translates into CASSVALAGANYGYTF.

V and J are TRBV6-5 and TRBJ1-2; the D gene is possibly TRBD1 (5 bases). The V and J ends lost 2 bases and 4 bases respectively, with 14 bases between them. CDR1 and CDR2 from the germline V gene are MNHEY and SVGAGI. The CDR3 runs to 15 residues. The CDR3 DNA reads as TGTGCCAGCAGTTACAGCCAGGGATCCGGCTATGGCTACACCTTC. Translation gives CASSYSQGSGYGYTF.

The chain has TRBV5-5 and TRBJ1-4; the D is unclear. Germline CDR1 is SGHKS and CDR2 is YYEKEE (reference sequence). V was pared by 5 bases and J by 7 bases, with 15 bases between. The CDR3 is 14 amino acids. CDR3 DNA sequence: TGTGCCAGCAGTTTAGAGGATGTGAGTGAAAAACTGTTTTTT. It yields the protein CASSLEDVSEKLFF.

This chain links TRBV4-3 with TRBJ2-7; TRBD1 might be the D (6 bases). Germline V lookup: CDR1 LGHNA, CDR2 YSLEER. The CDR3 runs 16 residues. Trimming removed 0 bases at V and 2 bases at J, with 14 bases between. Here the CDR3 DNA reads TGCGCCAGCAGCCAAGATCGTTACACAGGGACCTACGAGCAGTACTTC. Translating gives CASSQDRYTGTYEQYF.

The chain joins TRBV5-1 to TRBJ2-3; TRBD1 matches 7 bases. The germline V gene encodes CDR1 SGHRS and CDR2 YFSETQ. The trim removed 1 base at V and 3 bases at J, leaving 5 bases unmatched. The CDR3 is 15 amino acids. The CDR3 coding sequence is TGCGCCAGCAGCTTGACAGGGGTCCGGACAGATACGCAGTATTTT. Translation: CASSLTGVRTDTQYF.

Here the CDR3 DNA reads TGTGCCAGCAGCGCCCACCAGAACAGGGACACCGGGGAGCTGTTTTTT. This gives the protein CASSAHQNRDTGELFF. The rearrangement uses TRBV7-6 and TRBJ2-2; D is possibly TRBD1 (6 bases). From germline, CDR1 is SGHVS and CDR2 FNYEAQ. V was clipped by 5 bases and J by 3 bases, with 16 bases between them. The CDR3 is 16 residues long.

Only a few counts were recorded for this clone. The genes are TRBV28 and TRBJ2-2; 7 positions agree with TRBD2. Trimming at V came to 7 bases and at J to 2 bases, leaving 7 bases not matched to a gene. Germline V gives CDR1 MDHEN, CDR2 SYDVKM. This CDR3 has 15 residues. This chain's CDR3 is CASTLAEDNTGELFF. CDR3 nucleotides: TGTGCCAGCACCCTAGCGGAGGATAACACCGGGGAGCTGTTTTTT.

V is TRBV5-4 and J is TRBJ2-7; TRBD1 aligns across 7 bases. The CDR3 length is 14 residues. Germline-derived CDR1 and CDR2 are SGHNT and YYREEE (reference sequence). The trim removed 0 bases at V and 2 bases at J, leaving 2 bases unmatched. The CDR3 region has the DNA TGTGCCAGCAGCTTGGGGACAGGCACCTACGAGCAGTACTTC. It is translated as CASSLGTGTYEQYF.

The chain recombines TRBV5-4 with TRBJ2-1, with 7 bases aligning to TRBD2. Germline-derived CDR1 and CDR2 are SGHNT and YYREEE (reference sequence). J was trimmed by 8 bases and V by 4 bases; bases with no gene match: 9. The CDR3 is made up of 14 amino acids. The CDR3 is CASSLGLGGDEQFF. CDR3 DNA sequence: TGTGCCAGCAGCCTGGGGTTGGGAGGGGATGAGCAGTTCTTC.

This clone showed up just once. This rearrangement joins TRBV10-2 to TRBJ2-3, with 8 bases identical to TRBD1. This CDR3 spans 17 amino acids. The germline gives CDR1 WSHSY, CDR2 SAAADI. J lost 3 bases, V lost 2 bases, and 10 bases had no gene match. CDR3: CASSEDLQGVGTDTQYF. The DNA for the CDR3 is TGCGCCAGCAGTGAGGATTTACAGGGGGTAGGTACAGATACGCAGTATTTT.

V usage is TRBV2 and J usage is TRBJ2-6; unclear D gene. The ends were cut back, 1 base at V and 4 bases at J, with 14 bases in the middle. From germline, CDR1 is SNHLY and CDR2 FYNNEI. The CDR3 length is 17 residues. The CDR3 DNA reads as TGTGCCAGCAGTGAAGGGATCCTAGGTCCCGGGGCCAACGTCCTGACTTTC. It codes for CASSEGILGPGANVLTF.

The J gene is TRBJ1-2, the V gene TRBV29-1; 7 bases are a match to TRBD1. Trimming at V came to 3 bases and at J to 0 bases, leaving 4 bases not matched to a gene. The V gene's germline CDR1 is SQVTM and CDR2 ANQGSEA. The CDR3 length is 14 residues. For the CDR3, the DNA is TGCAGCGTTGACGAGGGGGCGCCTAACTATGGCTACACCTTC. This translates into CSVDEGAPNYGYTF. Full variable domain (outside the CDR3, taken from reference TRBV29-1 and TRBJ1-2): SAVISQKPSRDICQRGTSLTIQCQVDSQVTMMFWYRQQPGQSLTLIATANQGSEATYESGFVIDKFPISRPNLTFSTLTVSNMSPEDSSIYLCSVDEGAPNYGYTFGSGTRLTVV.

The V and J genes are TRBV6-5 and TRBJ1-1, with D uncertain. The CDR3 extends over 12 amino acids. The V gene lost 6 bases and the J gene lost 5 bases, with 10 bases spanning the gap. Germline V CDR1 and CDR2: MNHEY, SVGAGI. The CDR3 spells CASSRGGTEAFF. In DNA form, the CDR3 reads TGTGCCAGCAGCCGCGGTGGAACTGAAGCTTTCTTT.

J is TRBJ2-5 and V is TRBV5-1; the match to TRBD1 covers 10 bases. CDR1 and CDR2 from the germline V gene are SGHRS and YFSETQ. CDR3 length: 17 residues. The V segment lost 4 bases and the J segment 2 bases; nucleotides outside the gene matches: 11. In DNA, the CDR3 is TGCGCCAGCAGCCCAAGGACAGGGGGAATGCTACAAGAGACCCAGTACTTC. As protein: CASSPRTGGMLQETQYF.

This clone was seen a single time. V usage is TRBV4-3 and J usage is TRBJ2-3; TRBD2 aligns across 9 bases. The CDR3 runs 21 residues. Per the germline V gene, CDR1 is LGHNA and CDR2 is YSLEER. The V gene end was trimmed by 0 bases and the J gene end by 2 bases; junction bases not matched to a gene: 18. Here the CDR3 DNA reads TGCGCCAGCAGCCAAGAATTAGTCGAGGTAGCGGGGGTGAAATACACAGATACGCAGTATTTT. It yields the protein CASSQELVEVAGVKYTDTQYF.